This note documents a single T cell receptor beta chain sequence. Original processing notes: It was from reference gene primer amplification that nucleated cell counts were estimated. Libraries were prepared by immunoSEQ multiplex PCR; TCRdb keeps only in-frame clonotypes and omits some of them. That table supplies the V and J calls and clone size; D and trimming were determined from the DNA. Of about 220,000 clones in the sample, roughly 84% were seen once. This entry belongs to a study of blood T cell repertoires in COVID-19. Germline lookup yields CDR1 LNHDA and CDR2 SQIVND (reference sequence). V was trimmed by 1 base and J by 4 bases, leaving 23 bases between them. This CDR3 region has 18 residues.

The V and J genes are TRBV19 and TRBJ2-7; D might be TRBD2 (6 bases). Sequenced input: peripheral blood. This TCR was recovered from a man in his forties or fifties who had recovered from COVID-19. The CDR3 sequence is CASSIVLTVASASYEQYF. The CDR3 DNA is TGTGCCAGTAGTATAGTCCTGACTGTGGCTAGCGCCTCGTACGAGCAGTACTTC.